This TCR beta chain was identified in a study of cytomegalovirus exposure and HLA in healthy donors. Overall study: An analysis done earlier identified fewer than 140 million unique TCR beta sequences from approximately 200 million T cells. Study-level findings and limits: TCR beta V- and J-gene trimming was later associated with a missense DCLRE1C variant.

PCR was performed using 60 Vbeta and 13 Jbeta primers. Clones were sequenced by immunoSEQ multiplex PCR, and TCRdb holds only the in-frame ones, with some missing. The sample holds about 200,000 clones, around 80% seen once. This clone was detected only a few times. Its cognate antigen is unknown. What was sequenced was PBMCs. The sequence derives from a man between 35 and 55 years old in good health and CMV-seropositive.

The CDR3: CASGTGAYEQYF. As DNA, the CDR3 is TGTGCCAGCGGGACAGGAGCCTACGAGCAGTACTTC. The rearrangement links TRBV6-5 to TRBJ2-7; 8 nucleotides line up with TRBD1. Germline trimming cut 8 bases from V and 2 bases from J; bases unmatched to any gene: 2. The CDR3 is 12 residues long. Germline loops: CDR1 MNHEY, CDR2 SVGAGI.